A selection of T cell receptor beta chains follows, all from one sample in a study of quantifying T cell responses using KT2 cells. TCRdb fed the UMI-ligation and nested PCR reads into MiXCR, producing one record per CDR3 protein. The table records 30,000 or so distinct CDR3 sequences, approximately 7% of them present only once. The specimen sequenced was PBMCs spiked with cells of the T cell clone KT2. The origin of the receptors is a human donor. Both conserved end residues are part of each CDR3. Fields, in order: V gene, J gene, clone size, D gene, CDR3 DNA, CDR3 protein. A D gene is named only where the DNA matches it firmly. Expanded clones are given a class, and other clones once, few, many or no size at all.

TRBV15	TRBJ2-3	NA	TRBD2	TGTGCCACCAGCCTCCGACTAGCGGGAGCATCAGATACGCAGTATTTT	CATSLRLAGASDTQYF
TRBV20-1	TRBJ2-5	many	TRBD1	TGCAGTGCTAGAATAGGACAGGGGATCCAAGAGACCCAGTACTTC	CSARIGQGIQETQYF
TRBV2	TRBJ2-6	NA	NA	TGTGCCAGCAGTGGGGATGGGGCGCCCAACCAGGTCTCTGGGGCCAACGTCCTGACTTTC	CASSGDGAPNQVSGANVLTF
TRBV20-1	TRBJ2-7	NA	TRBD2	TGCAGTGCCCCGGGACTAGCGGGCCCCTACGAGCAGTACTTC	CSAPGLAGPYEQYF
TRBV7-9	TRBJ2-6	many	NA	TGTGCCAGCAGCTTACAAGATAAATACTCTGGGGCCAACGTCCTGACTTTC	CASSLQDKYSGANVLTF
TRBV12-3/TRBV12-4	TRBJ1-1	few	NA	TGTGCCAGCAGTTTAGTCGGGACTGAAGCTTTCTTT	CASSLVGTEAFF
TRBV4-2	TRBJ2-7	many	TRBD1	TGTGCCAGCAGCCAAGAATCCGGGACAGGGTCCTACGAGCAGTACTTC	CASSQESGTGSYEQYF
TRBV18	TRBJ1-2	NA	TRBD1	TGTGCCAGCTCACGACAGGGGTCAGACTATGGCTACACCTTC	CASSRQGSDYGYTF
TRBV5-6	TRBJ1-1	many	NA	TGTGCCAGCAGCGTAGATTATACAGGGATCTTGAACACTGAAGCTTTCTTT	CASSVDYTGILNTEAFF
TRBV2	TRBJ2-7	NA	TRBD2	TGTGCCAGCAGTGGGTTAGCGGGAGGTTACGAGCAGTACTTC	CASSGLAGGYEQYF
TRBV12-3/TRBV12-4	TRBJ2-7	NA	TRBD1	TGTGCCAGCAGCCACGCCGGGACAGTTTTTTACGAGCAGTACTTC	CASSHAGTVFYEQYF
TRBV5-6	TRBJ2-7	many	TRBD1	TGTGCCAGCAGCTTGGGGGACAGGGACTACGAGCAGTACTTC	CASSLGDRDYEQYF
TRBV7-9	TRBJ1-2	many	NA	TGTGCCAGCAGCCGCTATGGCTACACCTTC	CASSRYGYTF
TRBV6-5	TRBJ2-2	NA	NA	TGTGCCAGCAGTAGGAGCGGAGGTGACACCGGGGAGCTGTTTTTT	CASSRSGGDTGELFF
TRBV20-1	TRBJ2-7	many	TRBD1	TGCAGTGCTAGTGTCCGGACAGGGGACCACGAGCAGTACTTC	CSASVRTGDHEQYF